This T cell receptor (beta chain) was profiled in a study of blood T cell repertoires in COVID-19. As for the study in general: Italy, Spain and the United States were the sources of the convalescent and acute COVID-19 samples. PBMCs, B-cell-depleted T cells, or T cells were the source of the cDNA or gDNA that made up the material.

Per the original methods: Reference gene primers were amplified, and this amplification served to estimate nucleated cell counts. TCRdb's table, derived via immunoSEQ multiplex PCR, lists solely in-frame clones and lacks some. The V and J calls and clone size were taken over from that table, and D and trimming were inferred from the DNA. The table lists tens of thousands of clones, 70% to 85% of them singletons. The TCR sequence derives from a man aged 55-75 years with acute or convalescent COVID-19. The sample comprised peripheral blood.

The CDR3 here is CASTDGGGGGYTF. In DNA, the CDR3 is TGTGCCAGCACCGATGGTGGGGGCGGCGGCTACACCTTC. The J gene is TRBJ1-2, the V gene TRBV7-9; maybe TRBD1 (6 bases). CDR1 and CDR2 (germline): SEHNR, FQNEAQ (reference sequence). The CDR3 is 13 residues long. The V and J ends lost 7 bases and 8 bases respectively, with 17 bases between them. The full variable domain, in which reference TRBV7-9 and TRBJ1-2 provide the parts outside the CDR3, is DTGVSQNPRHKITKRGQNVTFRCDPISEHNRLYWYRQTLGQGPEFLTYFQNEAQLEKSRLLSDRFSAERPKGSFSTLEIQRTEQGDSAMYLCASTDGGGGGYTFGSGTRLTVV.